The entry below gives a single T cell receptor (beta chain) sequence along with its context. Its specificity is unknown. The sample comes from a study of T cell clones after liver transplantation. About the study: A pre-transplant mixed lymphocyte reaction with TCRbeta sequencing defined graft-donor-reactive clones followed in post-transplant blood. Blood was drawn pre-transplant, before withdrawal, and after full or failed withdrawal.

Study-level findings and limits: Circulating graft-donor-reactive CD4 TCRbeta sequences fell significantly post-transplant in 5 of 8 subjects. The donor-reactive repertoire was only partly measurable in a couple of subjects, lacking donor cells.

TCRdb keeps only in-frame clones here, not all; method: immunoSEQ multiplex PCR. The table records around 75,000 clones, about 85% of them present only once. Trimming cost V 5 bases and J 6 bases, with 7 bases left between them. This CDR3 has 12 residues. The germline gives CDR1 MNHNY, CDR2 SVGAGI (reference sequence). The receptor comes from a human patient who received a liver transplant. Some T cells may be supplied by the graft donor. The material sequenced was CD4+ T cells from blood, taken around 50 months after liver transplant. This sequence joins TRBV6-6 and TRBJ2-2; no firm D call. CDR3 protein: CASSVWAGELFF. The CDR3 nucleotides read TGTGCCAGCAGTGTTTGGGCCGGGGAGCTGTTTTTT.